This T cell receptor (beta chain) was captured in a study of neurological immune-mediated disorders. Whole-study findings and limits: Healthy controls had more TCR clonal expansion than multiple sclerosis, which showed the least, whereas HTLV-1-associated myelopathy showed the most. No CDR3 amino acid sequences recurred among expanded clones across subjects, suggesting private repertoires in all groups.

By 5'RACE with 10-nucleotide random UMIs, the cDNA was made. The output of every sequencing run, over 190 million TCR-beta sequences, came from 15-18 subjects. TCRdb itself ran the 5' RACE reads through MiXCR, one entry per CDR3 protein. The table has 25,000 to 35,000 distinct CDR3 sequences, around an eighth seen once. This clonotype has ten or more counts. No antigen is known for it. The clonotype was recovered from a woman in her sixties in good health. The specimen sequenced was PBMCs.

The DNA for the CDR3 is TGTGCCAGCACTTGGGCCCCTGAAGCTTTCTTT. Translated: CASTWAPEAFF. The gene calls are TRBV6-1 and TRBJ1-1; D uncertain. Germline V gene sequence: CDR1 MNHNS, CDR2 SASEGT. V was trimmed by 7 bases and J by 6 bases, leaving 9 bases between them. The CDR3 totals 11 residues.